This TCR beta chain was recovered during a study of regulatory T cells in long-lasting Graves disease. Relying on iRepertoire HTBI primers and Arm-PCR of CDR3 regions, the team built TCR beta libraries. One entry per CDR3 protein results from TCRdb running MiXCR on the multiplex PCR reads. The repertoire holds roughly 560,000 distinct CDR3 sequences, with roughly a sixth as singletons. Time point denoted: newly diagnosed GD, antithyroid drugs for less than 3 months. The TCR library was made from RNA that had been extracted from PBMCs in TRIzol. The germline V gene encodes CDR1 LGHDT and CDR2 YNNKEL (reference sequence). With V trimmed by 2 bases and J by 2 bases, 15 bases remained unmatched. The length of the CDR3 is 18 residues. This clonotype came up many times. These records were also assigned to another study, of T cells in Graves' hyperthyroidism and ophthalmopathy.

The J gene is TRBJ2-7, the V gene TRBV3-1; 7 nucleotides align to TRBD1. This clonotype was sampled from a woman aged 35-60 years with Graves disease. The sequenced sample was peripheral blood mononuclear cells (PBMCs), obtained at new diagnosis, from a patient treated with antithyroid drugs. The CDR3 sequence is CASSQRIDGQVPPYEQYF. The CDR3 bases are TGTGCCAGCAGCCAAAGGATCGACGGACAGGTCCCCCCCTACGAGCAGTACTTC.